This T cell receptor beta chain was found in a study of STAT5B mutations in CD4+ large granular lymphocyte leukemia. Looking at the study overall: Among healthy donors, a particular HLA allele went with more CDR3 'QG' motifs.

Only in-frame clones appear in the TCRdb table, and some are missing; sequencing was by immunoSEQ multiplex PCR. This sample has around 23,000 clones, with about 79% found just once. CDR1 is GTSNPN and CDR2 is SVGIG in the germline V gene (reference sequence). V dropped 3 bases and J dropped 0 bases, with 9 bases sitting between them. This CDR3 contains 13 residues. Study-wide results and limits: Without HLA matching, higher CD4+ than CD8+ T-LGLL clonality could reflect small sample size. Top patient clones used TRBV06 genes more often: 8/27 versus 2/35 in controls. Without putative leukemic clones, patient CD4-sorted repertoires remained more clonal than healthy CD4+ repertoires.

This clone was detected only once. Its antigen is not known. This TCR derives from a human donor in good health. The source material was CD4+ T cells from blood buffy coats. The chain employs TRBV30 and TRBJ2-7; D gene ambiguous. The CDR3 spells CAWRRKSSYEQYF. CDR3 sequence (DNA): TGTGCCTGGAGGAGGAAAAGCTCCTACGAGCAGTACTTC.